This T cell receptor beta chain was captured in a study of post-analysis software for immune sequencing data. With regard to this clonotype: Its target is unknown.

J lost 5 bases, V lost 4 bases, and 14 bases had no gene match. The CDR3 sequence is 18 residues long. Germline V gene lookup returns CDR1 MNHEY and CDR2 SVGAGI. The study's findings and limits: In patients, about five TRBV segments were more frequent than in controls, with TRBV5-6, TRBV5-1 and TRBV20-1 among them. Significantly lower normalized Chao1 diversity was seen in multiple sclerosis patients than in controls. Samples prepared in the same batch strongly co-clustered by F measure.

Prepared TCR beta cDNA libraries contained unique molecular identifiers. When 1 to 10 million T cells were used, they gave some 540,000 cDNA molecules. From the PCR reads, TCRdb called clonotypes with MiXCR, one entry per CDR3 protein. The data show approximately 630,000 distinct CDR3 sequences, about 60% seen once. The sequence was collected from a girl aged 2-10 years with multiple sclerosis. The sample was blood. The chain couples TRBV6-5 to TRBJ2-7; 13 bases map to TRBD2. CDR3 region: CASSSSGTSGIVRDEQYF. CDR3 sequence (DNA): TGTGCCAGCAGTTCATCCGGGACTAGCGGGATTGTCCGCGACGAGCAGTACTTC.